The 16 T cell receptor beta chains below come from one sample, sequenced in a study of a mutant IDH1 vaccine in newly diagnosed glioma. Time point described: baseline, week 1 (first vaccination visit). The sample's treatment: pre-vaccination baseline after standard-of-care therapy. The assay was immunoSEQ multiplex PCR, and TCRdb's table has in-frame clones only and misses some. The profile shows 15,000 or so clones, 80% of them singletons. The sample in question was PBMCs, obtained from a glioma patient treated with radiotherapy, temozolomide or both. Every receptor here comes from a man in his forties or fifties with glioma.

Note on this clone: This same CDR3 is encoded by further DNA sequences in the sample. The chain joins TRBV2 to TRBJ2-7, with D tentatively TRBD2 (6 bases). Germline CDR1 SNHLY, CDR2 FYNNEI. CDR3 length: 13 amino acids. The CDR3 sequence is CASRRTTSYEQYV. As DNA, the CDR3 is TGCGCCAGCAGAAGGACTACCTCCTACGAGCAGTACGTC.

This clone was seen once. This chain joins TRBV7-2 and TRBJ1-6, with D possibly matching TRBD1 (5 bases). CDR1 is SGHTA, CDR2 FQGNSA, per germline. The V gene lost 5 bases and the J gene lost 7 bases, with 18 bases spanning the gap. This CDR3 comprises 16 residues. CDR3 DNA: TGTGCCAGCAGCCGTTTCTCCGGGACGGCGAATTCACCCCTCCACTTT. Encoded protein: CASSRFSGTANSPLHF.

This clone came up once. The rearrangement joins TRBV30 to TRBJ1-4; D is unresolved. Trimming shortened V by 3 bases and J by 8 bases, and 16 bases separated the two germline ends. The CDR3 runs 14 residues. Germline V CDR1 and CDR2: GTSNPN, SVGIG (reference sequence). The CDR3 sequence: CAWSAGRDSEKLFF. In DNA, the CDR3 is TGTGCCTGGAGCGCCGGGAGAGATTCGGAAAAACTGTTTTTT.

This clone appeared a few times. This chain connects TRBV15 to TRBJ1-2; maybe TRBD1 (6 bases). V was trimmed by 6 bases and J by 2 bases, leaving 16 bases between them. The CDR3 loop spans 15 amino acids. The V gene's germline CDR1 is LNHNV and CDR2 YYDKDF (reference sequence). The CDR3 sequence is CATRQGITGNYGYTF. The CDR3 nucleotides are TGTGCCACCAGACAAGGGATTACAGGGAACTATGGCTACACCTTC.

This clone was found a few times. The V gene is TRBV29-1, the J gene TRBJ1-1; TRBD1 might be the D (5 bases). CDR1 SQVTM and CDR2 ANQGSEA come from the germline V gene. This CDR3 spans 13 amino acids. V was pared by 7 bases and J by 0 bases, with 12 bases between. Written as DNA, the CDR3 is TGCAGCGGGAAAACAGGTGTGAACACTGAAGCTTTCTTT. Protein: CSGKTGVNTEAFF.

This rearrangement joins TRBV6-1 to TRBJ2-5; tentative D call: TRBD1 (5 bases). CDR3 size: 14 residues. Trimming removed 3 bases from V and 4 bases from J, with 12 bases in between. Germline V gene sequence: CDR1 MNHNS, CDR2 SASEGT. The CDR3 DNA reads as TGTGCCAGCAGTGATTGGCAGGGCTCAGAGACCCAGTACTTC. Translated, it gives CASSDWQGSETQYF.

This clone was seen more than once but under ten times. The V gene is TRBV4-1, the J gene TRBJ2-1, with 7 positions matching TRBD1. J was trimmed by 1 base and V by 2 bases; bases with no gene match: 2. Germline CDR1 is MGHRA and CDR2 is YSYEKL. This CDR3 is 15 amino acids long. CDR3 region: CASSQTTGSYNEQFF. CDR3 nucleotide sequence: TGCGCCAGCAGCCAAACGACAGGGTCCTACAATGAGCAGTTCTTC.

With regard to this clone: The sample holds other DNA sequences that translate to the same CDR3. The J gene is TRBJ1-1, the V gene TRBV4-2; tentative D call: TRBD1 (6 bases). Trimming stripped 7 bases from V and 0 bases from J, with 18 bases between. This CDR3 region has 16 residues. Germline V lookup: CDR1 LGHNA, CDR2 YNFKEQ. CDR3 residues: CASTPRTGALNTEAFF. CDR3 coding DNA: TGTGCCAGCACCCCTAGGACGGGGGCGCTGAACACTGAAGCTTTCTTT.

The chain recombines TRBV5-4 with TRBJ1-2, with D maybe TRBD1 (6 bases). The germline V gene has CDR1 SGHNT and CDR2 YYREEE (reference sequence). The CDR3 spans 15 residues. Trimming took 6 bases from V and 7 from J, leaving 22 bases between them. The CDR3 coding sequence is TGTGCCAGCACTATTCTTTTCGACGGGGGCGGTGGCTACACCTTC. Protein sequence: CASTILFDGGGGYTF.

V gene TRBV11-2 combines with J gene TRBJ1-4; tentatively, D is TRBD1 (5 bases). The V end was cut by 6 bases, the J end by 3 bases, with 14 bases between. This CDR3 has 15 amino acids. The germline CDR1 and CDR2 sequences are SGHAT and FQNNGV. The CDR3: CASRLRGRANEKLFF. The CDR3 DNA is TGTGCCAGCAGACTTAGAGGCAGGGCTAATGAAAAACTGTTTTTT.

The chain has TRBV5-5 and TRBJ2-7; TRBD1 matches 8 bases. The CDR3 spans 14 residues. Germline-derived CDR1 and CDR2 are SGHKS and YYEKEE (reference sequence). V lost 2 bases and J lost 2; bases outside the gene matches: 3. The CDR3 region is CASSLGQGPYEQYF. The CDR3 bases are TGTGCCAGCAGCTTAGGACAGGGCCCCTACGAGCAGTACTTC.

CDR3 region: CASSGTGAKQPQHF. CDR3 sequence (DNA): TGTGCCAGCAGTGGGACCGGGGCTAAGCAGCCCCAGCATTTT. The genes are TRBV2 and TRBJ1-5, with TRBD1 as a possible D gene (5 bases). The CDR3 is 14 amino acids. V gave up 4 bases and J gave up 7 bases, with 14 bases separating them. From germline, CDR1 is SNHLY and CDR2 FYNNEI.

The V gene is TRBV7-9, the J gene TRBJ2-5; a weak D match, TRBD1 (5 bases). In germline, CDR1 is SEHNR, CDR2 FQNEAQ (reference sequence). Trimming pared 3 bases from V and 5 bases from J, leaving 10 bases between. This CDR3 is built from 13 residues. The CDR3 bases are TGTGCCAGCAGCTTCGGCAGGGTTGAGACCCAGTACTTC. Its protein product is CASSFGRVETQYF.

V is TRBV7-9 and J is TRBJ2-7; D remains unclear. Germline V gives CDR1 SEHNR, CDR2 FQNEAQ (reference sequence). V shed 3 bases and J shed 3 bases, with 15 bases lying between them. The CDR3 is made up of 15 amino acids. Here the CDR3 DNA reads TGTGCCAGCAGCTTTTCCTCCGGGTTCCACTACGAGCAGTACTTC. Its translation is CASSFSSGFHYEQYF.

CDR3 nucleotide sequence: TGTGCCAGCAGCTTCCGGAGCATCAATGAGCAGTTCTTC. This translates into CASSFRSINEQFF. The rearrangement uses TRBV5-8 and TRBJ2-1; D unclear. CDR3 length: 13 residues. Germline V CDR1 and CDR2: SGHTS, YDEGEE. V was shortened by 2 bases and J by 6 bases, with 9 bases between the two germline ends.

This sequence joins TRBV28 and TRBJ1-2, with unresolved D. Deletions cut 4 bases from V and 3 bases from J, with 9 bases between. The germline CDR1 and CDR2 sequences are MDHEN and SYDVKM. There are 13 residues in the CDR3. In DNA form, the CDR3 reads TGTGCCAGCAGTTCGGAACAGTACTATGGCTACACCTTC. It is translated as CASSSEQYYGYTF.